This T cell receptor beta chain was identified in a study of vaccination effects on CD4 cells after COVID-19. Using immunoSEQ multiplex PCR, the repertoire was profiled, and TCRdb retains in-frame clones only, with some absent. The sample has about 40,000 clones; around 66% are singletons. As for this clone: Its matching antigen is unknown.

A 10-day culture period preceded the isolation of CD4+ T cells. Two doses of BNT162b2 or mRNA-1273 vaccine were administered to participants. The V and J ends lost 4 bases and 7 bases, in that order; junction bases with no gene match: 11. Germline CDR1 SGHRS, CDR2 YFSETQ. The CDR3 is 16 residues long. This chain connects TRBV5-1 to TRBJ2-3, with 11 bases matching TRBD1. The sequence was collected from a human donor who received a COVID-19 vaccine. The sample here was CD4+ T cells from PBMCs cultured without peptide, taken after COVID-19 vaccination. The CDR3 region has the DNA TGCGCCAGCAGCACGCGGACAGGGGGCGCGGTAAATACGCAGTATTTT. Its protein product is CASSTRTGGAVNTQYF.